A selection of T cell receptor beta chains follows, all from one sample in a study of immune evolution from preneoplasia to lung adenocarcinoma. Libraries were prepared by immunoSEQ multiplex PCR; TCRdb keeps only in-frame clonotypes and omits some of them. The sample holds some 11,000 clones, roughly 84% seen once. The sample comprised FFPE minimally invasive lung adenocarcinoma tissue. The source of these receptors is a person aged 65 to 85 with lung adenocarcinoma. Each CDR3 is given with its conserved first and last residue. The order of the fields is J gene, D gene, V gene, clone size, CDR3 DNA, CDR3 protein. The D gene is left open where the match is weak. Where a row states a size, it is once, few, many or the class of an expanded clone; other rows omit it.

>TRBJ2-7|.|TRBV6-7|.
TGTGCCAGCAGTTACGGGGCAGTCGACTACGAGCAGTACTTC
CASSYGAVDYEQYF
>TRBJ2-7|.|TRBV28|.
TGTGCCAGCAGCCTATTGGGGGGGGGCGGGCACGAGCAGTACTTC
CASSLLGGGGHEQYF
>TRBJ2-1|TRBD2|TRBV5-6|.
TGTGCCAGCAGCTCTGCGGGACTAGCGGGAGAATTTGGGAATGAGCAGTTCTTC
CASSSAGLAGEFGNEQFF
>TRBJ2-5|TRBD1|TRBV19|.
TGTGCCAGTAGTATAGCGGGACAGGGCAGTCGAGAGACCCAGTACTTC
CASSIAGQGSRETQYF
>TRBJ1-4|.|TRBV30|.
TGTGCCTGGGGTTGGACAGCGGATGAAAAACTGTTTTTT
CAWGWTADEKLFF
>TRBJ1-4|.|TRBV7-2|.
TGTGCCAGCAGCTTGCAGGGTTGGGCCCAGGAAAAACTGTTTTTT
CASSLQGWAQEKLFF
>TRBJ2-5|TRBD2|TRBV4-1|.
TGCGCCAGCAGCCAAGACGGGAGGGGAGGCACCCAGTACTTC
CASSQDGRGGTQYF
>TRBJ1-2|.|TRBV7-2|.
TGTGCCAGCAGCACCTACGGGACGGGGAACTATGGCTACACCTTC
CASSTYGTGNYGYTF
>TRBJ1-4|.|TRBV30|.
TGTGCCTGGAGTGTACTGAATGAAAAACTGTTTTTT
CAWSVLNEKLFF
>TRBJ1-4|.|TRBV7-3|.
TGTGCCAGCAGCTTCGGGCCAAATGAAAAACTGTTTTTT
CASSFGPNEKLFF
>TRBJ2-1|.|TRBV18|few
TGTGCCAGCTCCGTTCGGACGGGTGAGACTAGAAACAATGAGCAGTTCTTC
CASSVRTGETRNNEQFF
>TRBJ2-1|.|TRBV4-1|few
TGCGCCAGCAGCCAAACAGGGAAGGGCCACAATGAGCAGTTCTTC
CASSQTGKGHNEQFF
>TRBJ1-5|TRBD1|TRBV19|.
TGTGCCAGTAGTTTTCGCCCGGGACAGGGAGGCGAACAGCCCCAGCATTTT
CASSFRPGQGGEQPQHF
>TRBJ2-7|.|TRBV9|.
TGTGCCAGCAGCGAGGAGCCCGGAGAGCAGTACTTC
CASSEEPGEQYF
>TRBJ1-3|.|TRBV28|.
TGTGCCAGCAGTTGGGCGAACACCATATATTTT
CASSWANTIYF
>TRBJ2-3|.|TRBV19|.
TGTGCCAGTAGTGCGGGCCTGGCGAATACGCAGTATTTT
CASSAGLANTQYF
>TRBJ1-1|.|TRBV6-1|.
TGTGCCAGCGATACTTGGGACACTGAAGCTTTCTTT
CASDTWDTEAFF
>TRBJ2-7|TRBD2|TRBV10-2|.
TGCGCCAGCAGTCGGACTAGCGGGAGAGTAGACGAGCAGTACTTC
CASSRTSGRVDEQYF
>TRBJ2-2|.|TRBV10-3|.
TGTGCCATCAGTGGACCGTCGACGGTTGTGAACACCGGGGAGCTGTTTTTT
CAISGPSTVVNTGELFF
>TRBJ2-5|.|TRBV11-3|.
TGTGCCAGCAGCTTAGAAGGCAGGCCAGAAGAGACCCAGTACTTC
CASSLEGRPEETQYF
>TRBJ2-7|.|TRBV29-1|medium-sized
TGCAGCGTCCGCGGATCCTCCTACGAGCAGTACTTC
CSVRGSSYEQYF
>TRBJ2-7|TRBD1|TRBV10-2|.
TGCGCCAGCACCCAATGGGGGACAGGGCACTCCTACGAGCAGTACTTC
CASTQWGTGHSYEQYF
>TRBJ1-5|.|TRBV19|.
TGTGCCAGTAGTATAGTCAATCAGCCCCAGCATTTT
CASSIVNQPQHF
>TRBJ2-3|.|TRBV6-4|.
TGTGCCAGCAGTAGGGACGCCGAAGATACGCAGTATTTT
CASSRDAEDTQYF
>TRBJ2-7|.|TRBV12-2|.
TGTGCAAGTCGCTTAAGAGGTTCGCAGGGCTACGAGCAGTACTTC
CASRLRGSQGYEQYF
>TRBJ2-5|TRBD2|TRBV9|.
TGTGCCAGCAGCGCAACTAGCGGCCAAGAGACCCAGTACTTC
CASSATSGQETQYF
>TRBJ1-1|TRBD1|TRBV5-1|.
TGCGCCAGCAGCTTACAGGGGGATGACACTGAAGCTTTCTTT
CASSLQGDDTEAFF
>TRBJ2-5|.|TRBV2|.
TGTGCCAGCAGGAAGGACAGCCAAGAGACCCAGTACTTC
CASRKDSQETQYF
>TRBJ2-5|.|TRBV30|.
TGTGCCTCTGGCTACCAAGAGACCCAGTACTTC
CASGYQETQYF
>TRBJ2-3|.|TRBV4-1|.
TGCGCCAGCAGCCACCCCTGGGCGGAGCAGTATTTT
CASSHPWAEQYF
>TRBJ1-2|TRBD1|TRBV19|.
TGTGCCAGTAGTACCCGACAGGGGCGGAGTGGCTACACCTTC
CASSTRQGRSGYTF
>TRBJ2-7|.|TRBV30|.
TGTGCCTGGAGTACGGACGGGAGAGAGCAGTACTTC
CAWSTDGREQYF
>TRBJ2-7|.|TRBV29-1|.
TGCAGCGTTGAAACGAATCCTGGCGAGCAGTACTTC
CSVETNPGEQYF
>TRBJ1-2|.|TRBV30|.
TGTGCCTGGATACCTACGTCTAACTATGGTTACACCTTC
CAWIPTSNYGYTF
>TRBJ2-4|TRBD1|TRBV5-1|once
TGCGCCAGCAGCGAAACACAGGGGGCGAGATACATTCAGTACTTC
CASSETQGARYIQYF
>TRBJ2-5|TRBD2|TRBV6-6|.
TGTGCCAGCAGAAAACTCTCTAGCGGGAATCGTGAGACCCAGTACTTC
CASRKLSSGNRETQYF
>TRBJ2-2|.|TRBV5-6|.
TGTGCCAGCAGAGAACAGGGTCTGAACACCGGGGAGCTGTTTTTT
CASREQGLNTGELFF
>TRBJ1-2|.|TRBV29-1|.
TGCAGCGTTGAAGTACGGGATGGCTACACCTTC
CSVEVRDGYTF
>TRBJ2-3|TRBD1|TRBV7-8|few
TGTGCCAGCAGCAACCGGGACAGGTTAGATACGCAGTATTTT
CASSNRDRLDTQYF
>TRBJ2-1|TRBD2|TRBV27|.
TGTGCCAGCAGTTTAAGAGGACTAGCGTCCCATGAGCAGTTCTTC
CASSLRGLASHEQFF
>TRBJ2-6|.|TRBV4-1|.
TGCGCCAGCAGCCCGACTCGGGTAACTGGGGCCAACGTCCTGACTTTC
CASSPTRVTGANVLTF
>TRBJ2-3|TRBD2|TRBV11-2|.
TGTGCCAGCAGTGGAGCGGGGGGGCCCACGGATACGCAGTATTTT
CASSGAGGPTDTQYF